The 25 T cell receptor beta chains below were found in one sample sequenced in a study of OX40 agonist ivuxolimab in advanced cancers. Sequencing used immunoSEQ multiplex PCR; TCRdb keeps in-frame clones, though not all of them. Here the sample spans about 42,000 clones, 86% being singletons. The sequencing used CD4+ or CD8+ T cells sorted from blood, collected in a trial of the OX40 agonist ivuxolimab. These receptors all come from an adult with an advanced solid tumor such as melanoma, head and neck, liver or kidney cancer.

Details on this clone: A junction end diverges from the germline sequence, so it may reflect a read error. Other DNA sequences within the sample encode an identical CDR3. V is TRBV7-6 and J is TRBJ1-1, with 7 bases lining up with TRBD1. The germline V gene has CDR1 SGHVS and CDR2 FNYEAQ. CDR3 length: 15 residues. This chain's CDR3 is CASSGETGTGVKAFF. CDR3 DNA: TGTGCCAGCAGTGGGGAGACAGGGACCGGCGTGAAAGCCTTCTTT.

This sequence joins TRBV10-3 and TRBJ1-1, with a weak D call TRBD1 (5 bases). The V gene lost 7 bases and the J gene lost 1 base, with 10 bases spanning the gap. The germline CDR1 and CDR2 sequences are ENHRY and SYGVKD. The CDR3 loop spans 13 amino acids. Here the CDR3 DNA reads TGTGCCATCACCGAAACAGGGAACACTGAAGCTTTCTTT. Translated: CAITETGNTEAFF.

The chain joins TRBV6-5 to TRBJ2-5; a possible D gene is TRBD2 (7 bases). This CDR3 is 15 amino acids long. With 5 bases removed from V and 4 bases from J, the gap between germline ends came to 17 bases. CDR1 is MNHEY and CDR2 is SVGAGI in the germline V gene. CDR3 nucleotide sequence: TGTGCCAGCAGTCTCGCGGAGGGGGGGCCAGAGACCCAGTACTTC. This encodes CASSLAEGGPETQYF.

This chain connects TRBV19 to TRBJ2-3; D is unclear. The V end lost 5 bases, the J end lost 4 bases, and 10 bases lay between the germline ends. Germline loops: CDR1 LNHDA, CDR2 SQIVND (reference sequence). This CDR3 has 13 amino acids. DNA of the CDR3: TGTGCCAGTAGTTGGGTTGCAGCAGATACGCAGTATTTT. Amino acids: CASSWVAADTQYF.

This clone turned up a few times. This sample includes further DNA sequences coding for the same CDR3. The chain links TRBV6-6 to TRBJ2-1; no reliable D call. The CDR3 runs to 12 residues. Trimming shortened V by 6 bases and J by 7 bases, and 10 bases separated the two germline ends. The germline V gene encodes CDR1 MNHNY and CDR2 SVGAGI (reference sequence). CDR3 DNA sequence: TGTGCCAGCAGCCGCCCTCGTAATGAGCAGTTCTTC. It translates to CASSRPRNEQFF.

The chain combines TRBV7-9 with TRBJ1-1; no firm D call. The CDR3 has 13 residues. Germline CDR1 and CDR2: SEHNR and FQNEAQ (reference sequence). V lost 5 bases and J lost 1, with 8 bases in between. The CDR3 region has the DNA TGTGCCAGCAGCCCCGACACGAACACTGAAGCTTTCTTT. This sequence encodes CASSPDTNTEAFF. Full variable domain (missing parts from reference TRBV7-9 and TRBJ1-1): DTGVSQNPRHKITKRGQNVTFRCDPISEHNRLYWYRQTLGQGPEFLTYFQNEAQLEKSRLLSDRFSAERPKGSFSTLEIQRTEQGDSAMYLCASSPDTNTEAFFGQGTRLTVV.

The genes are TRBV27 and TRBJ2-1; 13 bases are shared with TRBD2. CDR3 length equals 17 residues. Germline CDR1 and CDR2: MNHEY and SMNVEV (reference sequence). Germline trimming cut 5 bases from V and 1 base from J; bases unmatched to any gene: 5. The CDR3 loop reads CASSRTSGGASYNEQFF. The CDR3 DNA follows: TGTGCCAGCAGTCGTACTAGCGGGGGGGCATCCTACAATGAGCAGTTCTTC.

This chain uses TRBV7-9 with TRBJ2-1; TRBD2 aligns across 8 bases. V lost 2 bases to trimming and J lost 2 bases; unmatched junction nucleotides: 5. Germline V CDR1 and CDR2: SEHNR, FQNEAQ (reference sequence). The length of the CDR3 is 16 residues. The CDR3 sequence: CASSLYPGGPYNEQFF. DNA for the CDR3: TGTGCCAGCAGCTTATATCCGGGGGGGCCCTACAATGAGCAGTTCTTC.

The rearrangement joins TRBV7-9 to TRBJ1-2, with a tentative D call TRBD1 (5 bases). Per the germline V gene, CDR1 is SEHNR and CDR2 is FQNEAQ (reference sequence). V lost 5 bases to trimming and J lost 5 bases, with 9 bases between them. The CDR3 is 12 residues long. DNA of the CDR3: TGTGCCAGCAGCCTCGGGACTTATGGCTACACCTTC. It specifies CASSLGTYGYTF. Together with reference TRBV7-9 and TRBJ1-2, the CDR3 gives the full variable domain: DTGVSQNPRHKITKRGQNVTFRCDPISEHNRLYWYRQTLGQGPEFLTYFQNEAQLEKSRLLSDRFSAERPKGSFSTLEIQRTEQGDSAMYLCASSLGTYGYTFGSGTRLTVV.

The chain joins TRBV5-1 to TRBJ1-5, with 7 bases that match TRBD1. The CDR3 is made up of 14 amino acids. The germline CDR1 and CDR2 sequences are SGHRS and YFSETQ. V lost 4 bases, J lost 2 bases, and 3 bases stayed unmatched. Written as DNA, the CDR3 is TGCGCCAGCAGCAGTACAGGGGGCAATCAGCCCCAGCATTTT. This sequence encodes CASSSTGGNQPQHF.

V usage is TRBV5-6 and J usage is TRBJ1-1, with TRBD1 matching 7 bases. V lost 5 bases to trimming and J lost 4 bases; unmatched junction nucleotides: 11. Germline CDR1 and CDR2: SGHDT and YYEEEE. The CDR3 totals 15 residues. This CDR3 reads CASSQGQAWVTEAFF. The DNA of the CDR3 is TGTGCCAGCAGTCAAGGACAGGCTTGGGTCACTGAAGCTTTCTTT.

The chain couples TRBV6-1 to TRBJ1-2; 7 bases align to TRBD1. The CDR3 sequence is 16 residues long. V trimming: 2 bases; J trimming: 6 bases; junction bases outside the gene matches: 12. The V gene's germline CDR1 is MNHNS and CDR2 SASEGT. This CDR3 reads CASSEFGYGTGDGYTF. For the CDR3, the DNA is TGTGCCAGCAGTGAATTTGGTTATGGTACAGGGGATGGCTACACCTTC.

The chain joins TRBV19 to TRBJ2-7; D remains ambiguous. This CDR3 region has 11 residues. CDR1 and CDR2 from the germline V gene are LNHDA and SQIVND (reference sequence). V lost 5 bases, J lost 4 bases, and 6 bases lay in between. CDR3 loop: CASSPGYEQYF. CDR3 nucleotide sequence: TGTGCCAGTAGTCCCGGGTACGAGCAGTACTTC.

This clone occurred once. CDR3 coding DNA: TGTGCCAGCAGGGCCGGGACAGGGTTTCACTATGGCTACACCTTC. Amino acids: CASRAGTGFHYGYTF. The chain is built from TRBV2 and TRBJ1-2; 9 bases map to TRBD1. The CDR3 is 15 amino acids. V shed 6 bases, J shed 3 bases, and the junction held 8 bases outside the gene matches. In germline, CDR1 is SNHLY, CDR2 FYNNEI.

This sequence joins TRBV9 and TRBJ1-2; D is unclear. The V and J ends lost 0 bases and 7 bases respectively, with 7 bases between them. Germline V lookup: CDR1 SGDLS, CDR2 YYNGEE. The CDR3 has 12 residues. Here the CDR3 reads CASSVDGCGYTF. CDR3 in DNA: TGTGCCAGCAGCGTAGATGGGTGTGGCTACACCTTC.

V is TRBV4-1 and J is TRBJ1-2; 9 bases align to TRBD1. The CDR3 has 15 residues. Trimming cost V 0 bases and J 3 bases; bases outside gene matches: 2. The germline CDR1 and CDR2 sequences are MGHRA and YSYEKL. The CDR3 DNA is TGCGCCAGCAGCCAAGAAGGGGACAGGGACTATGGCTACACCTTC. Protein product: CASSQEGDRDYGYTF.

In its sample, this clone is large. V and J are TRBV4-1 and TRBJ1-1, with D perhaps TRBD1 (5 bases). The CDR3 contains 13 residues. Trimming took off 4 bases at V and 0 bases at J, with 6 bases between the two ends. CDR1 MGHRA and CDR2 YSYEKL come from the germline V gene. CDR3 nucleotides: TGCGCCAGCAGCCCGACAGTGAACACTGAAGCTTTCTTT. Translated: CASSPTVNTEAFF.

As regards this clone: One end of the junction is discordant with germline, which a read error may explain. This chain joins TRBV27 and TRBJ1-4; D is ambiguous. Germline V lookup: CDR1 MNHEY, CDR2 SMNVEV (reference sequence). The CDR3 has 14 amino acids. The CDR3 is CASSLSDGNEKLFF. For the CDR3, the DNA is TGTGCCAGCAGTCTATCGGACGGGAATGAAAAACTGTTTTTT.

This clone occurred once. DNA of the CDR3: TGCGCCAGCAGCTTGGATTGGGTAATCACTGAAGCTTTCTTT. It translates to CASSLDWVITEAFF. The chain is built from TRBV5-1 and TRBJ1-1; D is unclear. Per germline, CDR1 SGHRS and CDR2 YFSETQ. V lost 0 bases and J lost 4, with 10 bases in between. The CDR3 extends over 14 amino acids.

V gene TRBV11-2 combines with J gene TRBJ2-7; D perhaps matches TRBD1 (5 bases). V lost 3 bases and J 9 bases, leaving 18 bases between the germline ends. This CDR3 has 14 amino acids. CDR1 is SGHAT, CDR2 FQNNGV, per germline. CDR3 DNA sequence: TGTGCCAGCAGCTTGACCCCAGGGCCTGAGAGGCAGTACTTC. Translated: CASSLTPGPERQYF.

The chain has TRBV7-4 and TRBJ2-7, with 7 nucleotides matching TRBD1. After removal of 2 bases from V and 3 bases from J, the junction contained 1 base not matched to a gene. CDR3 length: 13 amino acids. Germline values: CDR1 SGHVT, CDR2 SQSDAQ. The CDR3 protein is CASSLNRGYEQYF. DNA of the CDR3: TGTGCCAGCAGCTTAAACAGGGGCTACGAGCAGTACTTC.

The rearrangement joins TRBV6-1 to TRBJ2-7; no clear D. Trimming took 7 bases from V and 2 from J, leaving 9 bases between them. Germline V gives CDR1 MNHNS, CDR2 SASEGT. The CDR3 totals 12 residues. DNA for the CDR3: TGTGCCAGCACTACAGAGGCCTACGAGCAGTACGTC. As protein: CASTTEAYEQYV.

The chain carries TRBV13 and TRBJ1-2; no definite D call. The germline CDR1 and CDR2 sequences are PRHDT and FYEKMQ (reference sequence). The CDR3 runs to 15 residues. Trimming shortened V by 3 bases and J by 3 bases, and 14 bases separated the two germline ends. CDR3: CASSFRLQYHYGYTF. The CDR3 DNA follows: TGTGCCAGCAGCTTTAGGTTACAGTATCACTATGGCTACACCTTC. The entire variable domain, with the rest obtained from reference TRBV13 and TRBJ1-2, is as follows: AAGVIQSPRHLIKEKRETATLKCYPIPRHDTVYWYQQGPGQDPQFLISFYEKMQSDKGSIPDRFSAQQFSDYHSELNMSSLELGDSALYFCASSFRLQYHYGYTFGSGTRLTVV.

This clone has more than one count but fewer than ten. This sample also contains other DNA sequences that code for the same CDR3. The CDR3 region is CASGLGQGVGGYTF. CDR3 nucleotide sequence: TGTGCTAGTGGTTTGGGACAGGGCGTCGGTGGCTACACCTTC. The chain recombines TRBV12-5 with TRBJ1-2; 7 bases agree with TRBD1. The CDR3 is 14 amino acids. CDR1 is LGHNT and CDR2 is FRNRAP in the germline V gene. V shed 1 base, J shed 7 bases, and the junction held 6 bases outside the gene matches.

The sample holds a few counts of this clone. Other DNA sequences of this sample code for an identical CDR3. This chain joins TRBV4-1 and TRBJ1-6; 7 nucleotides align to TRBD1. Germline CDR1 MGHRA, CDR2 YSYEKL. The CDR3 sequence is 16 residues long. V shed 0 bases, J shed 8 bases, and the junction held 7 bases outside the gene matches. CDR3 in DNA: TGCGCCAGCAGCCAAGAAACAGGGGAAGGTGATTCACCCCTCCACTTT. Translation gives CASSQETGEGDSPLHF.